This passage covers 15 T cell receptor beta chains from one sample sequenced in a study of blood T cell repertoires in COVID-19. Sequencing used immunoSEQ multiplex PCR; TCRdb keeps in-frame clones, though not all of them. The top ten hold roughly 1.5% of the sample, which has about 66,000 clones, about nine tenths seen once. The specimen was peripheral blood. These TCRs come from a man in his 60s with acute or convalescent COVID-19.

A single count supports this clone. This chain links TRBV18 with TRBJ2-1; 7 positions match TRBD2. The CDR3 has 16 residues. The V segment lost 2 bases and the J segment 0 bases; nucleotides outside the gene matches: 4. Germline V gene lookup returns CDR1 KGHSH and CDR2 LQKENI. The CDR3 DNA reads as TGTGCCAGCTCACCAGGTGCTAGCGGCTCCTACAATGAGCAGTTCTTC. This encodes CASSPGASGSYNEQFF.

This chain uses TRBV15 with TRBJ1-3, with a possible D match to TRBD1 (5 bases). The CDR3 has 15 residues. V lost 0 bases to trimming and J lost 1 base, with 7 bases between them. CDR1 and CDR2 (germline): LNHNV, YYDKDF (reference sequence). For the CDR3, the DNA is TGTGCCACCAGCAGAGATAAGGGGTCTGGAAACACCATATATTTT. It is translated as CATSRDKGSGNTIYF.

The chain has TRBV19 and TRBJ2-1, with TRBD2 matching 8 bases. J was trimmed by 12 bases and V by 4 bases; bases with no gene match: 8. Germline CDR1 reads LNHDA; CDR2 reads SQIVND (reference sequence). CDR3 length: 13 residues. The CDR3 is CASSTSWAGGQFF. CDR3 nucleotide sequence: TGTGCCAGTAGTACAAGCTGGGCGGGGGGGCAGTTCTTC.

The chain couples TRBV24-1 to TRBJ1-5, with D possibly being TRBD1 (5 bases). Germline V CDR1 and CDR2: KGHDR, SFDVKD. Deletions cut 7 bases from V and 1 base from J, with 13 bases between. The CDR3 has 15 residues. CDR3 in DNA: TGTGCCACCAGCCACGGTGGGGGGAGCAATCAGCCCCAGCATTTT. It codes for CATSHGGGSNQPQHF.

V usage is TRBV6-4 and J usage is TRBJ2-3; 9 nucleotides line up with TRBD2. The CDR3 has 15 amino acids. After removal of 6 bases from V and 2 bases from J, the junction contained 6 bases not matched to a gene. Germline CDR1 reads MRHNA; CDR2 reads SNTAGT. Written as DNA, the CDR3 is TGTGCCAGCAGCGCGGGGGGGCCCTACACAGATACGCAGTATTTT. It specifies CASSAGGPYTDTQYF.

By sample fraction, this clone is medium-sized. This chain connects TRBV5-1 to TRBJ2-6, with 8 nucleotides matching TRBD1. CDR3 length: 14 amino acids. Germline V gives CDR1 SGHRS, CDR2 YFSETQ. Germline trimming cut 8 bases from V and 2 bases from J; bases unmatched to any gene: 3. The CDR3, as DNA: TGCGCCAGTGCACAGGGGGCTGGGGCCAACGTCCTGACTTTC. Its translation is CASAQGAGANVLTF.

The rearrangement joins TRBV19 to TRBJ1-6; 8 nucleotides agree with TRBD1. J lost 6 bases, V lost 3 bases, and 7 bases had no gene match. CDR3 length equals 16 residues. Germline loops: CDR1 LNHDA, CDR2 SQIVND (reference sequence). CDR3 in amino acids: CASSINTGGFNSPLHF. The CDR3, as DNA: TGTGCCAGTAGTATCAACACAGGGGGTTTTAATTCACCCCTCCACTTT.

This rearrangement joins TRBV29-1 to TRBJ2-5; D is perhaps TRBD2 (6 bases). Trimming left V 7 bases short and J 1 base short, with 19 bases between. The CDR3 is 15 residues long. From germline, CDR1 is SQVTM and CDR2 ANQGSEA. CDR3 sequence: CSAGLPLGPQETQYF. CDR3 DNA: TGCAGCGCGGGACTCCCCCTGGGGCCCCAAGAGACCCAGTACTTC.

The rearrangement uses TRBV6-5 and TRBJ1-3; maybe TRBD1 (5 bases). The germline gives CDR1 MNHEY, CDR2 SVGAGI. The CDR3 is 11 residues long. V lost 4 bases to trimming and J lost 8 bases, with 6 bases between them. Here the CDR3 DNA reads TGTGCCAGCAGTTCGGGGGACACCATATATTTT. Translating it yields CASSSGDTIYF.

J is TRBJ1-1 and V is TRBV6-1; possibly TRBD1 for D (6 bases). This CDR3 has 17 amino acids. Between the trimmed V and J ends, which lost 4 bases and 1 base, there was a span of 19 bases. CDR1 is MNHNS, CDR2 SASEGT, per germline. CDR3 sequence (DNA): TGTGCCAGCAGTGGGGTTCTCGCAGGGGCGGGGAACACTGAAGCTTTCTTT. Amino acids: CASSGVLAGAGNTEAFF.

The chain is built from TRBV5-1 and TRBJ2-2; tentative D call: TRBD2 (5 bases). The CDR3 consists of 16 residues. Trimming pared 0 bases from V and 1 base from J, leaving 10 bases between. Germline V lookup: CDR1 SGHRS, CDR2 YFSETQ. Here the CDR3 DNA reads TGCGCCAGCAGCTTGGATCCTCGGGGGAACACCGGGGAGCTGTTTTTT. Its translation is CASSLDPRGNTGELFF.

The chain couples TRBV12-3 or TRBV12-4 to TRBJ1-1; weak D call: TRBD1 (5 bases). The CDR3 covers 12 residues. Trimming removed 9 bases from V and 7 bases from J, with 15 bases in between. The CDR3: CASRTGVGEAFF. The CDR3, as DNA: TGTGCCAGTAGAACGGGGGTGGGTGAAGCTTTCTTT.

The rearrangement joins TRBV6-5 to TRBJ1-6; TRBD1 might be the D (5 bases). Trimming took off 0 bases at V and 4 bases at J, with 7 bases between the two ends. CDR1 and CDR2 from the germline V gene are MNHEY and SVGAGI. This CDR3 is built from 15 residues. The CDR3 spells CASSYSGGYNSPLHF. The DNA of the CDR3 is TGTGCCAGCAGTTACTCCGGGGGATATAATTCACCCCTCCACTTT.

V and J are TRBV5-1 and TRBJ2-2, with D maybe TRBD2 (5 bases). The CDR3 extends over 15 amino acids. V was pared by 1 base and J by 1 base, with 8 bases between. Per germline, CDR1 SGHRS and CDR2 YFSETQ. The CDR3 region has the DNA TGCGCCAGCAGCTTGACCGGGATGAACACCGGGGAGCTGTTTTTT. Translation gives CASSLTGMNTGELFF.

The chain carries TRBV5-1 and TRBJ2-3, with D tentatively TRBD1 (6 bases). Germline V gene data show CDR1 as SGHRS and CDR2 as YFSETQ. This CDR3 spans 15 amino acids. Deletions cut 0 bases from V and 1 base from J, with 9 bases between. The CDR3 DNA reads as TGCGCCAGCAGCTTGGAGGCAGGGGGCACAGATACGCAGTATTTT. Protein product: CASSLEAGGTDTQYF.